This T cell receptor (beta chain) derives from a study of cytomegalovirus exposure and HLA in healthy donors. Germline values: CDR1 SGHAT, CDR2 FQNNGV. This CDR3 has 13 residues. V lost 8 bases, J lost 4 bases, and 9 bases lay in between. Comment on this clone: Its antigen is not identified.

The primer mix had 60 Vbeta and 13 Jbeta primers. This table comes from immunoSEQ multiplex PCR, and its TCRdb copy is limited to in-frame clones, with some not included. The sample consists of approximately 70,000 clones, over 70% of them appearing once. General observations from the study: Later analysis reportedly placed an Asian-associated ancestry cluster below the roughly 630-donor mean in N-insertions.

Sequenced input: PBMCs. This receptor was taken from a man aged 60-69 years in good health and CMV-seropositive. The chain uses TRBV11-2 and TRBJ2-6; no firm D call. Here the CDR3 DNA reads TGTGCCAGCGTCCTCTCCGGGGCCAACGTCCTGACTTTC. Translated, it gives CASVLSGANVLTF.